This record concerns one TCR beta chain sequence. The target antigen is unknown. In TCRdb, the 5' RACE reads were re-called with MiXCR into one record per CDR3 protein. This table has hundreds of thousands of distinct CDR3 sequences, 20% to 25% appearing once. The data belong to a study of T-cell memory formation after mild COVID-19. Whole-study context: Largely donor-specific TCR clusters were found. Study-wide points: Still unconfirmed is whether the second-wave clones peaking on day 37 recognized SARS-CoV-2.

The CDR3 sequence is 14 residues long. Germline V gene sequence: CDR1 MNHNY, CDR2 SVGAGI (reference sequence). The junction had 3 bases not matched to a gene; V was cut back by 5 bases and J by 0 bases. The sequencing input was PBMCs or a T cell subset sorted from them (not recorded which). The TCR was taken from an adult woman who had mild COVID-19 (a few samples of this study predate the infection). Cell type and time point are not known. V gene TRBV6-6 combines with J gene TRBJ2-7; the match to TRBD1 covers 8 bases. Here the CDR3 DNA reads TGTGCCAGCAGTGACACAGGGGGCTCCTACGAGCAGTACTTC. Translating gives CASSDTGGSYEQYF.